This T cell receptor (beta chain) came from a study of control samples from healthy donors and cancer patients (dated by TCRdb to the early 2020s). Details on this clone: Which antigen it targets is not known. Base quality data are lacking; no much larger clone is found one base away.

Via the germline V gene (reference sequence), CDR1 is MNHEY and CDR2 SMNVEV. CDR3 length: 14 amino acids, cysteine to phenylalanine. Only the CDR3 DNA is retained, 42 bases long and in frame from the first base. The germline V end is reduced by 2 bases and the J end by 11 bases; junction bases left unmatched: 10. Library preparation used the immunoSEQ multiplex PCR assay. TCRdb took over this immuneACCESS table, retaining in-frame rearrangements with V and J assigned. Such tables are incomplete; in checked studies, under half of the missing clones stem from an unresolved V gene, and the remainder is unexplained. The sample table lists over 150,000 clones, roughly 94% of them with a count of one. The ten largest account for 14% of the sample.

This sequence uses TRBV27 and TRBJ1-1; 8 bases in the junction line up with TRBD1. This TCR was recovered from a man in his sixties with colorectal cancer. Sequenced: PBMCs. The CDR3 protein is CASSLRELTGVAFF. The DNA sequence is as follows: TGTGCCAGCAGTTTAAGGGAATTGACAGGGGTGGCTTTCTTT.